Here is one T cell receptor (beta chain) with its context. Its antigen remains unknown. These data belong to a study of T cell repertoires in cytomegalovirus infection. Study-wide points: HLA-C-restricted TCR beta clonotypes specific for CMV led the ex vivo response.

From germline, CDR1 is MGHRA and CDR2 YSYEKL. The CDR3 length is 18 residues. J lost 4 bases, V lost 3 bases, and 13 bases had no gene match. TCRdb reprocessed the reads with MiXCR, giving one entry per CDR3 protein. The sample consists of fewer than 200,000 distinct CDR3 sequences, approximately 19% of them appearing once. The chain links TRBV4-1 to TRBJ2-2; 8 positions agree with TRBD1. Sequences were obtained from PBMCs. The sequence was collected from a human donor in good health (CMV status not recorded). Some clones in this sample may be carry-over from other donors' samples. The CDR3 reads CASSHAVDRVSGTGELFF. The CDR3 region has the DNA TGCGCCAGCAGCCACGCCGTGGACAGGGTGAGCGGCACCGGGGAGCTGTTTTTT.